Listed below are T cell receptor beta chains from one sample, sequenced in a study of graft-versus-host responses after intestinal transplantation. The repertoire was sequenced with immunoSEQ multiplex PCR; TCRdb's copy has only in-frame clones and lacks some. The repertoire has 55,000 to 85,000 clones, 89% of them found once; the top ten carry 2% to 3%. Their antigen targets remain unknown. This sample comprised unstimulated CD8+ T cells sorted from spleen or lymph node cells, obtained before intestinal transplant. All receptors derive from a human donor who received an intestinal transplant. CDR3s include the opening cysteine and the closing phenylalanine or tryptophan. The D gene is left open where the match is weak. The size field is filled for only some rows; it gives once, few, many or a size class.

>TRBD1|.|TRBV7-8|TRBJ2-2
CASSLNRGTTGELFF
TGTGCCAGCAGCTTAAACAGGGGGACCACCGGGGAGCTGTTTTTT
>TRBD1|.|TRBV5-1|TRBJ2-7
CASSFGDSTYEQYF
TGCGCCAGCAGCTTTGGGGACAGTACCTACGAGCAGTACTTC
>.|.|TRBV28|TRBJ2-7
CASTQGGIGGPYEQYF
TGTGCCAGCACCCAAGGTGGGATTGGAGGGCCCTACGAGCAGTACTTC
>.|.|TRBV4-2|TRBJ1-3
CASSQGLRGNTIYF
TGTGCCAGCAGCCAAGGCCTTCGGGGAAACACCATATATTTT
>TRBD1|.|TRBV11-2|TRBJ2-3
CASSNVGQGLTDTQYF
TGTGCCAGCAGCAATGTGGGACAGGGCCTCACAGATACGCAGTATTTT
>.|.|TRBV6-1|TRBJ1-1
CASSEKGGNTEAFF
TGTGCCAGCAGTGAAAAAGGGGGGAACACTGAAGCTTTCTTT
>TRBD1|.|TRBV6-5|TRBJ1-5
CASSRQGSNQPQHF
TGTGCCAGCAGTCGACAGGGAAGCAATCAGCCCCAGCATTTT
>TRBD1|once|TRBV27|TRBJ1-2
CASSLLGQGGGYTF
TGTGCCAGCAGTTTATTGGGACAGGGGGGTGGCTACACCTTC
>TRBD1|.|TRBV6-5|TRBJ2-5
CASSYSYGDRVETQYF
TGTGCCAGCAGTTACTCATATGGGGACAGGGTGGAGACCCAGTACTTC
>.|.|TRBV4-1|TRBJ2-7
CASSQESGATTYEQYF
TGCGCCAGCAGCCAGGAGTCAGGGGCTACAACCTACGAGCAGTACTTC
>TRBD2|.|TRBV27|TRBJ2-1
CASSLLAGSYNEQFF
TGTGCCAGCAGTTTACTAGCGGGGTCCTACAATGAGCAGTTCTTC
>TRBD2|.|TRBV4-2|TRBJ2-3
CASSPSFSGGADTQYF
TGTGCCAGCAGCCCAAGTTTTTCGGGGGGAGCAGATACGCAGTATTTT
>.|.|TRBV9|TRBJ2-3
CASSPTVVTSTDTQYF
TGTGCCAGCAGCCCCACCGTGGTCACTAGCACAGATACGCAGTATTTT
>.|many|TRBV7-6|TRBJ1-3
CASSLEPSSGNTIYF
TGTGCCAGCAGCTTAGAGCCGAGCTCTGGAAACACCATATATTTT
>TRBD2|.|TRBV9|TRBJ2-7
CASSVGGRAGEQYF
TGTGCCAGCAGCGTAGGAGGGAGGGCTGGCGAGCAGTACTTC
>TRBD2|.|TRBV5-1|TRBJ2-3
CASSQLAGNVGTDTQYF
TGCGCCAGCAGCCAACTAGCGGGAAATGTAGGGACAGATACGCAGTATTTT
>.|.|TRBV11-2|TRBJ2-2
CASSPIYYPGELFF
TGTGCCAGCAGCCCGATATACTACCCCGGGGAGCTGTTTTTT
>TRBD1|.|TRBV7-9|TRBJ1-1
CASSHLQGWNTEAFF
TGTGCCAGCAGCCACCTACAGGGGTGGAACACTGAAGCTTTCTTT
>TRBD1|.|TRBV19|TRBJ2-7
CASSLQGAGEQYF
TGTGCCAGTAGTCTCCAGGGGGCGGGCGAGCAGTACTTC
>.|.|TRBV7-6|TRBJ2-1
CASSLQGNPDNEQFF
TGTGCCAGCAGCTTACAGGGGAACCCCGACAATGAGCAGTTCTTC
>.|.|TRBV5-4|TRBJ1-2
CASSLIGVPNYGYTF
TGTGCCAGCAGCTTGATTGGAGTGCCTAACTATGGCTACACCTTC
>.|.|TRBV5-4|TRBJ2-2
CASSYLGGAGELFF
TGTGCCAGCAGCTACCTAGGGGGGGCCGGGGAGCTGTTTTTT
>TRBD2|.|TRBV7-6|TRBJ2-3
CASSFSGRGTDTQYF
TGTGCCAGCAGCTTCAGCGGGAGGGGCACAGATACGCAGTATTTT
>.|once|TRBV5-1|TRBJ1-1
CASSPSPNTEAFF
TGCGCCAGCAGCCCATCCCCGAACACTGAAGCTTTCTTT
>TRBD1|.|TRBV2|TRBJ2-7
CASRPEGQDYEQYF
TGTGCCAGCAGACCTGAGGGACAGGACTACGAGCAGTACTTC
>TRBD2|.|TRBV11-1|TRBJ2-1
CASSSKPREGSSYNEQFF
TGTGCCAGCAGCTCGAAACCGCGGGAGGGCAGCTCCTACAATGAGCAGTTCTTC
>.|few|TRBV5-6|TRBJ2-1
CASSLLTGSYNEQFF
TGTGCCAGCAGCCTACTGACTGGCTCCTACAATGAGCAGTTCTTC
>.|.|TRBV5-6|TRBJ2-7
CASSLGQGGYEQYF
TGTGCCAGCAGCTTGGGGCAGGGGGGTTACGAGCAGTACTTC
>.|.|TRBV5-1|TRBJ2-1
CASSLELDRYNEQFF
TGCGCCAGCAGCTTGGAACTAGACCGATACAATGAGCAGTTCTTC
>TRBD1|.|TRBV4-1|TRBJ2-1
CASSLAGTGRSDEQFF
TGCGCCAGCAGTTTAGCCGGGACAGGGAGGTCGGATGAGCAGTTCTTC
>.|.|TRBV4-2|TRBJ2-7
CASSQDTKSTLPEEQYF
TGTGCCAGCAGCCAAGACACGAAGAGCACCTTACCGGAGGAGCAGTACTTC
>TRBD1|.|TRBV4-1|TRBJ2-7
CASSQRGQGTSFEQYF
TGCGCCAGCAGCCAAAGGGGACAGGGAACCTCGTTCGAGCAGTACTTC
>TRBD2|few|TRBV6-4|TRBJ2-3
CASSDSAGGPDTQYF
TGTGCCAGCAGTGACTCAGCGGGAGGGCCAGATACGCAGTATTTT
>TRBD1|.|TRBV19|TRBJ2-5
CASSWGTGLYQETQYF
TGTGCCAGTAGTTGGGGGACAGGCTTGTACCAAGAGACCCAGTACTTC
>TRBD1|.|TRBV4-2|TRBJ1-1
CASSQDWDRGTEAFF
TGTGCCAGCAGCCAAGATTGGGACAGGGGAACTGAAGCTTTCTTT
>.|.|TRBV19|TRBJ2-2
CASSIDPGGGRELFF
TGTGCCAGTAGTATAGACCCCGGAGGGGGCCGGGAGCTGTTTTTT
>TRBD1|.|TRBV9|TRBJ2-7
CASSGAGQGPYEQYF
TGTGCCAGCAGCGGGGCGGGACAGGGACCCTACGAGCAGTACTTC
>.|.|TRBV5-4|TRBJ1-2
CASSFGVPEGYTF
TGTGCCAGCAGCTTCGGGGTTCCTGAAGGCTACACCTTC
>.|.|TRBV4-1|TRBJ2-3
CASSQPGHLFTDTQYF
TGCGCCAGCAGCCAACCGGGACACCTATTCACAGATACGCAGTATTTT
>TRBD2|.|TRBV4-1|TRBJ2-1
CASRRYSGGNEQFF
TGCGCCAGCAGACGATATAGCGGGGGCAATGAGCAGTTCTTC
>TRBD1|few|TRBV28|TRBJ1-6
CASKDGGGNSPLHF
TGTGCCAGCAAGGACGGAGGGGGCAATTCACCCCTCCACTTT
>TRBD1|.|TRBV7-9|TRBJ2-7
CASSFGTGKSYEQYF
TGTGCCAGCAGCTTTGGGACAGGGAAATCCTACGAGCAGTACTTC
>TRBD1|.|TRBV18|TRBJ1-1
CASSPSGGMNTEAFF
TGTGCCAGCTCACCTTCAGGGGGCATGAACACTGAAGCTTTCTTT
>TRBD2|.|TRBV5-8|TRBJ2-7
CASSWREPHEQYF
TGTGCCAGCAGCTGGCGGGAGCCCCACGAGCAGTACTTC